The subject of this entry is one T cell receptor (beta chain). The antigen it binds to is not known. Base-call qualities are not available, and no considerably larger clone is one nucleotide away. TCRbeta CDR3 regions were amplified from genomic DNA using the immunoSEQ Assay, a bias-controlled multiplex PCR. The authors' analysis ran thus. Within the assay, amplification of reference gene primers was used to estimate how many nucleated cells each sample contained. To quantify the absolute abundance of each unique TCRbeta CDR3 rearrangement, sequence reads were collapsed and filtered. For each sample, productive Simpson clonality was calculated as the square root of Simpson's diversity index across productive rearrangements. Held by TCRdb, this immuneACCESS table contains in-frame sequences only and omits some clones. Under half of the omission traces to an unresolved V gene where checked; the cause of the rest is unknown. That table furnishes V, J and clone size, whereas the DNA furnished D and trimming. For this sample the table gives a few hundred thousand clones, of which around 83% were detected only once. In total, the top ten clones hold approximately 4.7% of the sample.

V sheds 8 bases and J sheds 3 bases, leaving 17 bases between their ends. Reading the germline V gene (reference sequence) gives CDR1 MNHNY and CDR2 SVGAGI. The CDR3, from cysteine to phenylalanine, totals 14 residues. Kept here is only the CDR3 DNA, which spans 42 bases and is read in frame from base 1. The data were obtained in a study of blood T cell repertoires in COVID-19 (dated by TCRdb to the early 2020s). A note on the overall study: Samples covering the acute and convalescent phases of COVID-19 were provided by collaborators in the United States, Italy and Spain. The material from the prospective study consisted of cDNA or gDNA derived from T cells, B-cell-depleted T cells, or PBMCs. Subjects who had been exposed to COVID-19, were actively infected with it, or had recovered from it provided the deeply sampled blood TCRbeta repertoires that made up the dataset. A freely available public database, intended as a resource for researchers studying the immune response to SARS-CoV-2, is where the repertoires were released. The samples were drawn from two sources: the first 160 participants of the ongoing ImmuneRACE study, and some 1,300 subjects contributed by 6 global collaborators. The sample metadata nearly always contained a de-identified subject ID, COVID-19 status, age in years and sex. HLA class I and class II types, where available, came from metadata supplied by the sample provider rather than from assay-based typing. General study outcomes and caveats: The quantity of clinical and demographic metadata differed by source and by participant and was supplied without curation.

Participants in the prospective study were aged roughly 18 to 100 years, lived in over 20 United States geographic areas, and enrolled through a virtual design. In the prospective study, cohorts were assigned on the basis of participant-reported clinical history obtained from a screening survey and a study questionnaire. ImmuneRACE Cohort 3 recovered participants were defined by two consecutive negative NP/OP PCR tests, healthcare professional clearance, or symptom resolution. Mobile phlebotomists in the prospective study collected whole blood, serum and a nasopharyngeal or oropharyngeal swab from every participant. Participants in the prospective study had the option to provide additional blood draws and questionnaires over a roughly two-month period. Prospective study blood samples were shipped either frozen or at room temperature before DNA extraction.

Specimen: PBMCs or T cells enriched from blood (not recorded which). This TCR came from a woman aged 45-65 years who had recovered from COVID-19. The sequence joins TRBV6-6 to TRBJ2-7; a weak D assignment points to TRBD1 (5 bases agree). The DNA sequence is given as TGTGCCAGCGCAGGGTCGATAAAAGACTACGAGCAGTACTTC. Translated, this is CASAGSIKDYEQYF.